Reported below is one TCR beta chain. The record originates from a study of blood T cell repertoires in COVID-19. Across the whole study: In each case, the material was cDNA or gDNA derived from T cells, B-cell-depleted T cells, or PBMCs.

V shed 7 bases, J shed 2 bases, and the junction held 6 bases outside the gene matches. CDR3 length: 14 amino acids. The germline gives CDR1 LGHDT, CDR2 YNNKEL (reference sequence). Recruits, aged roughly 18 to 95 years, lived in 25 or so US areas. Under the authors' procedure: Estimated nucleated cell counts came from reference gene primer amplification. Sequenced by immunoSEQ multiplex PCR; TCRdb stores in-frame clones only, minus some. That table supplies the V and J calls and clone size; D and trimming were determined from the DNA. The table shows around 200,000 clones, with 80% occurring only once.

The receptor comes from a woman in her forties with acute COVID-19. The sample was PBMCs or T cells enriched from blood (not recorded which). V usage is TRBV3-1 (or the pseudogene TRBV3-2) and J usage is TRBJ2-7; 9 nucleotides line up with TRBD2. CDR3 coding DNA: TGTGCCAGCATGCTAGCGGGGAGGACCTACGAGCAGTACTTC. Protein sequence: CASMLAGRTYEQYF.